What follows is one T cell receptor beta chain and its context. Its target is not known. The data were produced by immunoSEQ multiplex PCR, yet TCRdb's version contains in-frame clones alone and is incomplete. This sample yields around 20,000 clones, of which 83% are seen a single time; roughly 8.6% belongs to the top ten. This specimen comes from a study of OX40 agonist ivuxolimab in advanced cancers. Study-wide context: Dose-escalation subjects each had hepatocellular carcinoma, melanoma, renal cell or head and neck cancer. Study-level results: CD8+ T cells averaged more expanded clones than CD4+.

Germline CDR1 and CDR2: MGHRA and YSYEKL. This CDR3 has 15 residues. J lost 8 bases, V lost 1 base, and 4 bases had no gene match. The receptor was isolated from an adult with an advanced solid tumor such as melanoma, head and neck, liver or kidney cancer. Here the sequenced sample was CD4+ or CD8+ T cells sorted from blood, taken in a trial of the OX40 agonist ivuxolimab. The rearrangement uses TRBV4-1 and TRBJ1-4; 10 nucleotides align to TRBD1. CDR3 loop: CASSQAGTGVEKLFF. As DNA, the CDR3 is TGCGCCAGCAGCCAAGCGGGGACAGGGGTCGAAAAACTGTTTTTT.